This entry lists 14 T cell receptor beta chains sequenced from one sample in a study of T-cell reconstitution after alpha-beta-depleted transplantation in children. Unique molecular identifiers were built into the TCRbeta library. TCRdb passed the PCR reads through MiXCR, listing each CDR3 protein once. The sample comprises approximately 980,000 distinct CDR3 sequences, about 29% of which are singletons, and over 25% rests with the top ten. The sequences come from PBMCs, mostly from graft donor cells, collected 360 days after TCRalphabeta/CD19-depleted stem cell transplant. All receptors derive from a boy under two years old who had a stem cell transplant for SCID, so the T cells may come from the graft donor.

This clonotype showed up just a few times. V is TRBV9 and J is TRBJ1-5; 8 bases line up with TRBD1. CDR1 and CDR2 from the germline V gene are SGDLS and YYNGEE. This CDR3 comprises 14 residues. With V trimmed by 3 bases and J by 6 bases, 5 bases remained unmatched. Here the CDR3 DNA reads TGTGCCAGCAGCGCCCAGACAGGGGTTCAGCCCCAGCATTTT. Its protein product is CASSAQTGVQPQHF.

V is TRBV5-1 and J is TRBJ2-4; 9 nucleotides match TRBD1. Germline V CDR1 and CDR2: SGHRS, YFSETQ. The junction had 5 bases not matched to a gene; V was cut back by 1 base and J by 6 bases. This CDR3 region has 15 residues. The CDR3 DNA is TGCGCCAGCAGCTTGAGCGGGACAGGGCTAAACATTCAGTACTTC. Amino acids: CASSLSGTGLNIQYF. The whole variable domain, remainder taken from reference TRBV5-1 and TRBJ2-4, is KAGVTQTPRYLIKTRGQQVTLSCSPISGHRSVSWYQQTPGQGLQFLFEYFSETQRNKGNFPGRFSGRQFSNSRSEMNVSTLELGDSALYLCASSLSGTGLNIQYFGAGTRLSVL.

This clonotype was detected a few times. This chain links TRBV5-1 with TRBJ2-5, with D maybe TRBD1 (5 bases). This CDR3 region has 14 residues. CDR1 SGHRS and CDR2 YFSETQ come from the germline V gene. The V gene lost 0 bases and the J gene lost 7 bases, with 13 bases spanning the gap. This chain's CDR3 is CASSLERAQGTQYF. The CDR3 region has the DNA TGCGCCAGCAGCTTGGAACGAGCTCAGGGGACCCAGTACTTC. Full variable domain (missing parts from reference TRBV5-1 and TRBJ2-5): KAGVTQTPRYLIKTRGQQVTLSCSPISGHRSVSWYQQTPGQGLQFLFEYFSETQRNKGNFPGRFSGRQFSNSRSEMNVSTLELGDSALYLCASSLERAQGTQYFGPGTRLLVL.

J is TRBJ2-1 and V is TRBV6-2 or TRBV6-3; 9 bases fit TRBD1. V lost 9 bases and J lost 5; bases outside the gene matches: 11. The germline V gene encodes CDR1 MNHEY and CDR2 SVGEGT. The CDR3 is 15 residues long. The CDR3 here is CASCRGGTGNNEQFF. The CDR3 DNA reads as TGTGCCAGTTGCAGGGGGGGGACAGGGAACAATGAGCAGTTCTTC.

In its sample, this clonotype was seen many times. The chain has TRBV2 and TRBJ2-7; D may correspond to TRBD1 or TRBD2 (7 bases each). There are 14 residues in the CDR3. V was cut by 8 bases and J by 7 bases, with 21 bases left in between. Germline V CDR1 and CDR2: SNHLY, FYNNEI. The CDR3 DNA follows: TGTGCCAGCCAGCGGGACAGACACTCGGGAGAGCAGTACTTC. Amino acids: CASQRDRHSGEQYF.

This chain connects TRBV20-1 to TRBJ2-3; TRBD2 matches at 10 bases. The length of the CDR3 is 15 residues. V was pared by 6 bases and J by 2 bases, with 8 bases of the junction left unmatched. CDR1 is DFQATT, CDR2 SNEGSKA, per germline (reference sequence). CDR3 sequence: CSAKRTSGYTDTQYF. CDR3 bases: TGCAGTGCAAAACGGACTAGCGGCTACACAGATACGCAGTATTTT.

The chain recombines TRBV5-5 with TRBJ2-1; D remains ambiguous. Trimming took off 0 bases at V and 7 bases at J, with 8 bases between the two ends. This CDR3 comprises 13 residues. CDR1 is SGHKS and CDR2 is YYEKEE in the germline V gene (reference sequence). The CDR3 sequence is CASSLEQFNEQFF. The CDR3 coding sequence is TGTGCCAGCAGCTTGGAACAGTTTAATGAGCAGTTCTTC.

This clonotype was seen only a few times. The CDR3 region has the DNA TGTGCCAGCAGTCCAGGGCCCCCCTCCTACAATGAGCAGTTCTTC. As protein: CASSPGPPSYNEQFF. The chain links TRBV6-1 to TRBJ2-1, with D possibly being TRBD1 (5 bases). CDR1 and CDR2 (germline): MNHNS, SASEGT. The CDR3 has 15 residues. V lost 5 bases to trimming and J lost 0 bases, with 11 bases between them.

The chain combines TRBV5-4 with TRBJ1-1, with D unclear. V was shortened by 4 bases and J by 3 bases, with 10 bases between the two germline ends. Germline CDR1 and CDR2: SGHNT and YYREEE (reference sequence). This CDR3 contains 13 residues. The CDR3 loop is CASSPGRDTEAFF. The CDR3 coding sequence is TGTGCCAGCAGCCCCGGGAGGGACACTGAAGCTTTCTTT.

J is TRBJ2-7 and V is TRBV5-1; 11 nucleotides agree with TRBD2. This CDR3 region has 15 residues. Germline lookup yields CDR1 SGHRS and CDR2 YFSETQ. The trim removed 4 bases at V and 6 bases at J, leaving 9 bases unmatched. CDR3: CASSRLAGLRGEQYF. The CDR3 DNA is TGCGCCAGCAGCCGACTAGCGGGGCTAAGGGGCGAGCAGTACTTC.

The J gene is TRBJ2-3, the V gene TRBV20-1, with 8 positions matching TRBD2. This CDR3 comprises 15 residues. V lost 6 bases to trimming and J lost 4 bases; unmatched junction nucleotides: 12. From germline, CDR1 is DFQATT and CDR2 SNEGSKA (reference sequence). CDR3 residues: CSARRGGGPADTQYF. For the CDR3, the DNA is TGCAGTGCCAGAAGGGGCGGGGGGCCCGCAGATACGCAGTATTTT.

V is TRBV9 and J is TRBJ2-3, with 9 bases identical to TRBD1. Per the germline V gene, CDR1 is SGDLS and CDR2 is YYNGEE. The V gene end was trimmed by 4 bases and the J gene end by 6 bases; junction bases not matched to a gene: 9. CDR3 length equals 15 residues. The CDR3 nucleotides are TGTGCCAGCAGCTTCCGGGACAGGGAGATTGATACGCAGTATTTT. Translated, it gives CASSFRDREIDTQYF.

CDR3 in DNA: TGCAGTGCTAGTACGGGGAATGGCTACACCTTC. This sequence encodes CSASTGNGYTF. V and J are TRBV20-1 and TRBJ1-2; D uncertain. CDR1 and CDR2 from the germline V gene are DFQATT and SNEGSKA (reference sequence). The CDR3 length is 11 residues. Trimming took off 3 bases at V and 6 bases at J, with 8 bases between the two ends.

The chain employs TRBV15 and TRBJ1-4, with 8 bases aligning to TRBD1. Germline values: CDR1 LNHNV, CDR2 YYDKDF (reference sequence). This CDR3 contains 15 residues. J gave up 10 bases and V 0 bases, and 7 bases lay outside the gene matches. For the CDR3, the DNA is TGTGCCACCAGCAGAGATTTGGACAGGGTCGGAAAACTGTTTTTT. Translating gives CATSRDLDRVGKLFF.